This T cell receptor (beta chain) comes out of a study of T cell clonotyping in hematopoietic cell transplantation. Study findings and constraints: Higher Inverse Simpson Index values in graft donor and pretransplant recipient predicted broader posttransplant TCR diversity. At the given depth, recipient repertoires were over 95% de novo clonotypes.

Sequencing was performed with immunoSEQ multiplex PCR; in TCRdb, only in-frame clones are kept and a portion is missing. The sample records roughly 16,000 clones, 80% to 95% being singletons. In the case of this clone: Its antigen is currently unknown.

CDR3 size: 11 residues. Trimming pared 5 bases from V and 8 bases from J, leaving 10 bases between. Per the germline V gene, CDR1 is DFQATT and CDR2 is SNEGSKA (reference sequence). Source material: peripheral blood mononuclear cells. The rearrangement joins TRBV20-1 to TRBJ2-1, with D unclear. The sequence came from a man between 35 and 55 years old in good health. Some clones in this sample may be carry-over from other donors' samples. The CDR3 DNA reads TGCAGTGCTCCTTCATGGGATGAGCAGTTCTTC. It codes for CSAPSWDEQFF.